This T cell receptor (beta chain) was captured in a study of shared clonotypes between healthy human individuals. Study results and limitations: Some naive CD4 clonotypes, 4% to 6%, turned up in common across a handful of donors. Larger estimated richness was generally seen in naive subsets than in memory subsets.

Remarks on this clone: Its antigen is as yet unknown.

CDR1 and CDR2 from the germline V gene are SGHDT and YYEEEE. Trimming shortened V by 0 bases and J by 10 bases, and 8 bases separated the two germline ends. CDR3 length: 13 amino acids. Donors comprised healthy HIV-negative adults lacking recent acute infections or vaccinations. A CD45RA-negative memory subset and a CD45RA+ naive subset were separated from the CD4+ cells. TCRdb's copy holds only in-frame clones and misses some; the assay was immunoSEQ multiplex PCR. The data contain about 1 million clones, approximately 72% of them singletons. The chain uses TRBV5-6 and TRBJ1-6, with D possibly being TRBD1 (5 bases). The material sequenced was memory CD4+ T cells sorted from blood. As to subset: CD45RA-negative fraction. The receptor was derived from a man between 18 and 29 years old in good health. CDR3 sequence: CASSLEGDSPLHF. In DNA, the CDR3 is TGTGCCAGCAGCTTGGAAGGGGACTCACCCCTCCACTTT.